Following are 28 T cell receptor beta chains from one sample sequenced in a study of CD8 T cells in ankylosing spondylitis. Study outcomes and limitations: What seemed typical of ankylosing spondylitis blood was a TCR beta motif built from eight highly homologous variants.

Each CDR3 protein is one row after TCRdb ran MiXCR on the 5' RACE reads. The repertoire includes a few hundred thousand distinct CDR3 sequences, about a sixth of them detected once, and roughly 43% sits in the top ten. The antigens of these receptors remain unknown. Material: blood, either unsorted or a sorted T cell fraction (not recorded which). The receptors were gathered from a male donor with ankylosing spondylitis.

This chain connects TRBV27 to TRBJ2-6; the match to TRBD2 covers 7 bases. CDR1 and CDR2 from the germline V gene are MNHEY and SMNVEV (reference sequence). The CDR3 consists of 16 residues. The V and J ends lost 1 base and 2 bases, in that order; junction bases with no gene match: 2. CDR3 in DNA: TGTGCCAGCAGTTTATTCAGCGGGGCTGGGGCCAACGTCCTGACTTTC. Translated: CASSLFSGAGANVLTF.

This clonotype was found a few times. The chain combines TRBV18 with TRBJ2-7, with TRBD1 matching over 8 bases. This CDR3 is 15 amino acids long. CDR1 is KGHSH and CDR2 is LQKENI in the germline V gene. Trimming at V came to 4 bases and at J to 1 base, leaving 6 bases not matched to a gene. The CDR3 reads CASSHPGTGSYEQYF. CDR3 bases: TGTGCCAGCTCACACCCCGGGACAGGTTCCTACGAGCAGTACTTC.

Only a few counts were recorded for this clonotype. The J gene is TRBJ1-1, the V gene TRBV4-3; tentatively, D is TRBD1 (5 bases). The CDR3 loop spans 16 amino acids. The germline V gene encodes CDR1 LGHNA and CDR2 YSLEER. V shed 1 base and J shed 0 bases, with 12 bases lying between them. The CDR3 DNA reads TGCGCCAGCAGCCAAGGGAGGGGACCGTTGAACACTGAAGCTTTCTTT. Translating it yields CASSQGRGPLNTEAFF.

This clonotype has only a few counts. V gene TRBV5-6 combines with J gene TRBJ2-3; D is unresolved. Trimming cost V 0 bases and J 14 bases, with 16 bases left between them. From germline, CDR1 is SGHDT and CDR2 YYEEEE. The CDR3 runs to 13 residues. The CDR3 nucleotides read TGTGCCAGCAGCTTGGGAGTCAGCCCCCGTTTGTATTTT. It is translated as CASSLGVSPRLYF.

This clonotype was observed many times. This chain links TRBV12-3 or TRBV12-4 with TRBJ2-7, with TRBD2 identical over 9 bases. Trimming removed 2 bases from V and 7 bases from J; junction bases left unmatched: 12. The CDR3 has 16 residues. This chain's CDR3 is CASSLSLAGLNGEQYF. CDR3 nucleotide sequence: TGTGCCAGCAGTTTATCCCTAGCGGGACTGAACGGTGAGCAGTACTTC.

CDR3 nucleotide sequence: TGTGCCTGGGAGGGAAGGGGCTACGAGCAGTACTTC. Residues: CAWEGRGYEQYF. The V call is TRBV30, the J call TRBJ2-7; D tentatively fits TRBD1 or TRBD2 (5 bases each). The CDR3 totals 12 residues. CDR1 is GTSNPN, CDR2 SVGIG, per germline (reference sequence). Trimming took off 5 bases at V and 3 bases at J, with 11 bases between the two ends.

This clonotype has only a few counts. The J gene is TRBJ2-2, the V gene TRBV12-3 or TRBV12-4, with D perhaps being TRBD1 or TRBD2 (6 bases each). There are 15 residues in the CDR3. The ends were cut back, 3 bases at V and 3 bases at J, with 11 bases in the middle. CDR3 in amino acids: CASSFGGRDTGELFF. The CDR3 DNA reads TGTGCCAGCAGTTTTGGGGGGCGAGACACCGGGGAGCTGTTTTTT.

This clonotype was recorded a few times. This sequence joins TRBV12-3 or TRBV12-4 and TRBJ2-7; D tentatively fits TRBD1 or TRBD2 (6 bases each). This CDR3 has 15 amino acids. The V and J ends lost 0 bases and 2 bases respectively, with 11 bases between them. CDR3 sequence reads: CASSLARDKPYEQYF. The CDR3 coding sequence is TGTGCCAGCAGTTTAGCGCGGGACAAACCCTACGAGCAGTACTTC.

This clonotype was observed many times. The gene calls are TRBV29-1 and TRBJ2-2; 12 bases line up with TRBD2. From germline, CDR1 is SQVTM and CDR2 ANQGSEA. The CDR3 is made up of 15 amino acids. With V trimmed by 6 bases and J by 7 bases, 9 bases remained unmatched. CDR3 residues: CSVRLAGEERGELFF. DNA of the CDR3: TGCAGCGTCAGACTAGCGGGAGAGGAACGCGGGGAGCTGTTTTTT.

This clonotype was detected many times. This chain links TRBV29-1 with TRBJ2-7, with D hard to call. V gave up 0 bases and J gave up 9 bases, with 12 bases separating them. Germline V gives CDR1 SQVTM, CDR2 ANQGSEA. The CDR3 totals 12 residues. As DNA, the CDR3 is TGCAGCGTTGAAGATAGGGCAGCAGGGCAGTACTTC. Translated: CSVEDRAAGQYF.

This clonotype was picked up a small number of times. The chain uses TRBV25-1 and TRBJ1-2; TRBD1 is a possible D gene (5 bases). Trimming stripped 1 base from V and 2 bases from J, with 11 bases between. This CDR3 region has 15 residues. Germline V gene lookup returns CDR1 MGHDK and CDR2 SYGVNS. CDR3 DNA: TGTGCCAGCAGTGAATTGGAGACAGCGAACTATGGCTACACCTTC. Translated: CASSELETANYGYTF.

This clonotype was seen a few times. The chain joins TRBV12-3 or TRBV12-4 to TRBJ2-3, with 9 bases fitting TRBD1. The CDR3 has 15 residues. The ends lost 2 bases at V and 4 bases at J; junction bases unmatched: 4. The CDR3 DNA is TGTGCCAGCAGTTTAATAGGGACAGGGCCAGATACGCAGTATTTT. Protein sequence: CASSLIGTGPDTQYF.

The gene calls are TRBV29-1 and TRBJ2-7, with 8 bases matching TRBD1. The CDR3 consists of 13 residues. V lost 1 base to trimming and J lost 3 bases; unmatched junction nucleotides: 2. CDR1 is SQVTM, CDR2 ANQGSEA, per germline. CDR3 DNA: TGCAGCGTTGAAGGGACAGGGATCTACGAGCAGTACTTC. Translated: CSVEGTGIYEQYF.

This clonotype has more than one count but fewer than ten. The chain is built from TRBV2 and TRBJ2-7, with a weak D call TRBD1 (5 bases). Germline values: CDR1 SNHLY, CDR2 FYNNEI. Trimming pared 3 bases from V and 3 bases from J, leaving 15 bases between. The length of the CDR3 is 15 residues. The CDR3 reads CASSEGPGPFYEQYF. The CDR3 DNA is TGTGCCAGCAGTGAGGGGCCTGGACCCTTCTACGAGCAGTACTTC.

This clonotype has ten or more counts. The rearrangement links TRBV12-3 or TRBV12-4 to TRBJ2-1, with D maybe TRBD2 (5 bases). V was clipped by 5 bases and J by 8 bases, with 13 bases between them. The CDR3 is 13 residues long. The CDR3 spells CASSGPGADEQFF. The DNA of the CDR3 is TGTGCCAGCAGTGGACCTGGAGCGGATGAGCAGTTCTTC.

The V gene is TRBV4-1, the J gene TRBJ2-7; 11 nucleotides agree with TRBD1. The CDR3 is 16 residues long. The trim removed 3 bases at V and 3 bases at J, leaving 7 bases unmatched. From germline, CDR1 is MGHRA and CDR2 YSYEKL. This CDR3 is CASSHSPGTGGYEQYF. CDR3 nucleotides: TGCGCCAGCAGCCATTCCCCCGGGACAGGGGGCTACGAGCAGTACTTC.

J is TRBJ1-5 and V is TRBV6-5; D possibly corresponds to TRBD1 (6 bases). Trimming cost V 2 bases and J 10 bases, with 15 bases left between them. The germline CDR1 and CDR2 sequences are MNHEY and SVGAGI. The CDR3 runs 14 residues. The CDR3 bases are TGTGCCAGCAGTTACGCTGGAACAGGGACACCCCAGCATTTT. It yields the protein CASSYAGTGTPQHF.

The CDR3 nucleotides read TGCGCCAGCAGCCAACTCGGGACACCGAACACTGAAGCTTTCTTT. Its protein product is CASSQLGTPNTEAFF. The chain links TRBV4-1 to TRBJ1-1; perhaps TRBD1 as D (6 bases). The V and J ends lost 2 bases and 1 base respectively, with 11 bases between them. In germline, CDR1 is MGHRA, CDR2 YSYEKL. There are 15 residues in the CDR3.

This clonotype turned up a few times. The chain links TRBV19 to TRBJ2-1; D tentatively reads TRBD1 or TRBD2 (6 bases each). CDR1 LNHDA and CDR2 SQIVND come from the germline V gene (reference sequence). The CDR3 is 15 amino acids. Trimming removed 3 bases at V and 7 bases at J, with 16 bases between. Written as DNA, the CDR3 is TGTGCCAGTAGTATTCTGGGGGGCGCTTTGAATGAGCAGTTCTTC. Translated: CASSILGGALNEQFF.

A few counts support this clonotype. V is TRBV6-5 and J is TRBJ1-2; TRBD1 is a possible D gene (5 bases). The ends were cut back, 0 bases at V and 6 bases at J, with 14 bases in the middle. CDR1 is MNHEY and CDR2 is SVGAGI in the germline V gene. This CDR3 is 15 amino acids long. CDR3 sequence (DNA): TGTGCCAGCAGTTACTCGATGGGGCAGAAACATGGCTACACCTTC. Translated, it gives CASSYSMGQKHGYTF.

In DNA, the CDR3 is TGTGCCAGCAGCCAAGCGAGGGGGCAGGAGACCCAGTACTTC. Protein product: CASSQARGQETQYF. V usage is TRBV14 and J usage is TRBJ2-5; 7 bases are shared with TRBD1. The ends lost 1 base at V and 5 bases at J; junction bases unmatched: 4. The CDR3 is 14 amino acids. Germline lookup yields CDR1 SGHDN and CDR2 FVKESK.

This chain joins TRBV4-2 and TRBJ2-7; 8 bases fit TRBD2. CDR1 LGHNA and CDR2 YNFKEQ come from the germline V gene. The CDR3 spans 16 residues. V shed 0 bases and J 6 bases; nucleotides not matched to a gene: 10. CDR3 sequence reads: CASSQEGGLVGSEQYF. CDR3 nucleotides: TGTGCCAGCAGCCAAGAGGGGGGACTAGTAGGCTCCGAGCAGTACTTC.

The V call is TRBV4-1, the J call TRBJ2-5, with D perhaps matching TRBD2 (6 bases). This CDR3 has 15 residues. V gave up 0 bases and J gave up 2 bases, with 10 bases separating them. Germline V CDR1 and CDR2: MGHRA, YSYEKL. The CDR3 sequence: CASSQEGRGQETQYF. The CDR3 DNA follows: TGCGCCAGCAGCCAAGAGGGCCGGGGGCAAGAGACCCAGTACTTC.

V gene TRBV11-2 combines with J gene TRBJ1-4, with unresolved D. The germline V and J ends were trimmed by 6 bases and 2 bases, with 10 bases remaining between them. The germline CDR1 and CDR2 sequences are SGHAT and FQNNGV. The CDR3 contains 14 residues. In nucleotides, the CDR3 is TGTGCCAGCAGTGGGATTTTTACTAATGAAAAACTGTTTTTT. It is translated as CASSGIFTNEKLFF.

This chain links TRBV30 with TRBJ2-2; D gene ambiguous. Germline V gene lookup returns CDR1 GTSNPN and CDR2 SVGIG (reference sequence). V was cut by 3 bases and J by 2 bases, with 19 bases left in between. The CDR3 is 17 residues long. The CDR3 region is CAWRNLADPLNTGELFF. CDR3 nucleotides: TGTGCCTGGAGGAACCTCGCTGACCCCCTAAACACCGGGGAGCTGTTTTTT.

The V and J genes are TRBV12-3 or TRBV12-4 and TRBJ2-1, with TRBD2 matching over 9 bases. V trimming: 3 bases; J trimming: 8 bases; junction bases outside the gene matches: 8. CDR3 length equals 15 residues. The CDR3 DNA reads TGTGCCAGCAGTTTCATAGCGGGAGCGGATCATGAGCAGTTCTTC. It encodes CASSFIAGADHEQFF.

V and J are TRBV20-1 and TRBJ2-1; 12 positions agree with TRBD2. With V trimmed by 6 bases and J by 7 bases, 10 bases remained unmatched. Germline V lookup: CDR1 DFQATT, CDR2 SNEGSKA (reference sequence). The CDR3 consists of 15 residues. The CDR3 region is CSAQGGLAGGNEQFF. CDR3 nucleotides: TGCAGTGCCCAAGGGGGGCTAGCGGGGGGGAATGAGCAGTTCTTC.

The chain has TRBV27 and TRBJ2-1, with 9 bases aligning to TRBD2. This CDR3 is 15 amino acids long. CDR1 MNHEY and CDR2 SMNVEV come from the germline V gene (reference sequence). V lost 4 bases and J lost 5; bases outside the gene matches: 6. Here the CDR3 DNA reads TGTGCCAGCAGTTGGGGGACTAGCTATCACAATGAGCAGTTCTTC. Residues: CASSWGTSYHNEQFF.